What follows are 20 T cell receptor beta chains derived from one specimen sequenced in a study of a mutant IDH1 vaccine in newly diagnosed glioma. The antigens of these receptors remain unknown. Time point denoted: week 47, end of study. Alongside topical imiquimod, each dose of vaccine comprised 300 ug of mutant IDH1 20-mer peptide. Produced via immunoSEQ multiplex PCR; TCRdb's table is partial and in-frame only. The table has about 94,000 clones, around 92% seen once. This material consisted of PBMCs, taken from a glioma patient whose treatment included an IDH1 peptide vaccine. The receptor source for this set is a woman in her forties or fifties with glioma.

This chain uses TRBV19 with TRBJ2-2, with 9 bases identical to TRBD2. The V segment lost 10 bases and the J segment 3 bases; nucleotides outside the gene matches: 3. The length of the CDR3 is 13 residues. Germline V lookup: CDR1 LNHDA, CDR2 SQIVND (reference sequence). CDR3 nucleotides: TGTGCCACCCGGACTAGCGACACCGGGGAGCTGTTTTTT. Residues: CATRTSDTGELFF.

V usage is TRBV5-1 and J usage is TRBJ1-1, with D perhaps TRBD1 (6 bases). Germline loops: CDR1 SGHRS, CDR2 YFSETQ. CDR3 length: 15 amino acids. V was clipped by 0 bases and J by 11 bases, with 20 bases between them. CDR3 sequence reads: CASSLDLRTTGYAFF. CDR3 nucleotide sequence: TGCGCCAGCAGCTTGGATTTGAGAACTACAGGGTACGCTTTCTTT.

J is TRBJ2-3 and V is TRBV28; the D gene is possibly TRBD2 (6 bases). V lost 2 bases and J 1 base, leaving 10 bases between the germline ends. This CDR3 has 15 residues. CDR1 is MDHEN, CDR2 SYDVKM, per germline. The CDR3 nucleotides are TGTGCCAGCAGTTTACGGGCTAGCGGCACAGATACGCAGTATTTT. This translates into CASSLRASGTDTQYF.

The chain employs TRBV19 and TRBJ2-7, with 7 bases aligning to TRBD2. CDR3 length: 14 amino acids. With 5 bases clipped from V and 5 bases from J, the junction kept 9 bases outside the gene matches. Germline V gene sequence: CDR1 LNHDA, CDR2 SQIVND (reference sequence). This CDR3 reads CASSPGRAGNEQYF. CDR3 coding DNA: TGTGCCAGTAGTCCTGGGAGGGCTGGTAACGAGCAGTACTTC.

V usage is TRBV28 and J usage is TRBJ2-1; maybe TRBD1 (6 bases). The ends were cut back, 1 base at V and 7 bases at J, with 8 bases in the middle. CDR3 length: 13 residues. CDR1 MDHEN and CDR2 SYDVKM come from the germline V gene. The CDR3 DNA is TGTGCCAGCAGTTTATACAGGGTGAATGAGCAGTTCTTC. Translated, it gives CASSLYRVNEQFF.

This clone came up once. The chain joins TRBV27 to TRBJ2-5, with 7 bases lining up with TRBD2. J was trimmed by 2 bases and V by 7 bases; bases with no gene match: 7. Germline lookup yields CDR1 MNHEY and CDR2 SMNVEV (reference sequence). This CDR3 contains 14 residues. As DNA, the CDR3 is TGTGCCAGCAAACCCGTGGGGGGGCAAGAGACCCAGTACTTC. Its translation is CASKPVGGQETQYF.

This clone was seen only once. This chain joins TRBV7-9 and TRBJ2-7, with D possibly being TRBD1 (6 bases). The CDR3 has 14 amino acids. The ends were cut back, 7 bases at V and 3 bases at J, with 16 bases in the middle. CDR1 SEHNR and CDR2 FQNEAQ come from the germline V gene (reference sequence). CDR3 protein: CASTLTGYYYEQYF. The CDR3 nucleotides read TGTGCCAGCACCTTGACAGGTTACTACTACGAGCAGTACTTC. Combining the CDR3 with reference TRBV7-9 and TRBJ2-7 gives the whole variable domain DTGVSQNPRHKITKRGQNVTFRCDPISEHNRLYWYRQTLGQGPEFLTYFQNEAQLEKSRLLSDRFSAERPKGSFSTLEIQRTEQGDSAMYLCASTLTGYYYEQYFGPGTRLTVT.

The CDR3 reads CASSSWTAAGYTF. CDR3 coding DNA: TGTGCCAGCAGCTCCTGGACAGCAGCCGGCTACACCTTC. The chain has TRBV7-9 and TRBJ1-2; TRBD1 might be the D (6 bases). With 4 bases removed from V and 8 bases from J, the gap between germline ends came to 14 bases. CDR3 length: 13 residues. Germline-derived CDR1 and CDR2 are SEHNR and FQNEAQ (reference sequence).

J is TRBJ2-6 and V is TRBV28; possibly TRBD1 or TRBD2 for D (5 bases each). Germline V gene data show CDR1 as MDHEN and CDR2 as SYDVKM. The V end lost 6 bases, the J end lost 0 bases, and 15 bases lay between the germline ends. CDR3 length equals 17 residues. The CDR3, as DNA: TGTGCCAGCAGGAGGGTTACAGGCCTCTCTGGGGCCAACGTCCTGACTTTC. This translates into CASRRVTGLSGANVLTF. Full variable domain (rest looked up from reference TRBV28 and TRBJ2-6): DVKVTQSSRYLVKRTGEKVFLECVQDMDHENMFWYRQDPGLGLRLIYFSYDVKMKEKGDIPEGYSVSREKKERFSLILESASTNQTSMYLCASRRVTGLSGANVLTFGAGSRLTVL.

The V and J genes are TRBV11-2 and TRBJ2-7; TRBD1 matches at 7 bases. CDR1 SGHAT and CDR2 FQNNGV come from the germline V gene. CDR3 length: 13 residues. J lost 3 bases, V lost 3 bases, and 2 bases had no gene match. The CDR3 loop is CASSLGQLYEQYF. The CDR3 region has the DNA TGTGCCAGCAGCTTGGGACAGCTCTACGAGCAGTACTTC.

Only a few counts were recorded for this clone. V and J are TRBV10-2 and TRBJ1-4, with TRBD1 matching over 7 bases. CDR3 size: 16 residues. Trimming cost V 6 bases and J 2 bases; bases outside gene matches: 9. CDR1 and CDR2 from the germline V gene are WSHSY and SAAADI. Written as DNA, the CDR3 is TGCGCCAGCAGCCGGGGGGGGACAGCTACTAATGAAAAACTGTTTTTT. Encoded protein: CASSRGGTATNEKLFF.

V and J are TRBV28 and TRBJ2-3; 13 bases agree with TRBD2. The V and J ends lost 5 bases and 7 bases, in that order; junction bases with no gene match: 6. The V gene's germline CDR1 is MDHEN and CDR2 SYDVKM. CDR3 length: 15 amino acids. CDR3: CASSQTSGRQYTQYF. CDR3 in DNA: TGTGCCAGCAGTCAGACTAGCGGGAGGCAATATACGCAGTATTTT.

The rearrangement uses TRBV5-6 and TRBJ1-6, with D tentatively TRBD1 (5 bases). This CDR3 comprises 16 residues. Germline assignment: CDR1 SGHDT and CDR2 YYEEEE. V gave up 4 bases and J gave up 9 bases, with 20 bases separating them. The CDR3 DNA follows: TGTGCCAGCAGCGCCTACAGGCTAACCCGGGGTTCACCCCTCCACTTT. Residues: CASSAYRLTRGSPLHF.

The chain combines TRBV7-2 with TRBJ2-1, with D unclear. The CDR3 covers 13 residues. Trimming removed 5 bases from V and 7 bases from J, with 12 bases in between. Germline V CDR1 and CDR2: SGHTA, FQGNSA. The chain's CDR3 is CASSLGPWNEQFF. Here the CDR3 DNA reads TGTGCCAGCAGCCTCGGACCCTGGAATGAGCAGTTCTTC.

The CDR3 protein is CASSLRLAGNTGELFF. The CDR3 DNA reads as TGTGCCAGCAGCCTGAGACTAGCGGGGAACACCGGGGAGCTGTTTTTT. The chain uses TRBV7-9 and TRBJ2-2; 10 nucleotides match TRBD2. V shed 5 bases and J 1 base; nucleotides not matched to a gene: 4. Germline V gene sequence: CDR1 SEHNR, CDR2 FQNEAQ (reference sequence). This CDR3 region has 16 residues.

The chain joins TRBV7-9 to TRBJ2-5, with D hard to call. The CDR3 has 12 residues. The ends were cut back, 8 bases at V and 2 bases at J, with 9 bases in the middle. Germline values: CDR1 SEHNR, CDR2 FQNEAQ (reference sequence). For the CDR3, the DNA is TGTGCCAGCCAATACAGTCAAGAGACCCAGTACTTC. It translates to CASQYSQETQYF.

This chain uses TRBV5-6 with TRBJ2-1, with unresolved D. The CDR3 totals 14 residues. Trimming stripped 4 bases from V and 2 bases from J, with 10 bases between. Germline V gene data show CDR1 as SGHDT and CDR2 as YYEEEE. For the CDR3, the DNA is TGTGCCAGCAGCCCTGAAGGCCCCTACAATGAGCAGTTCTTC. It encodes CASSPEGPYNEQFF.

This chain connects TRBV9 to TRBJ2-1; weak D call: TRBD2 (5 bases). The ends were cut back, 3 bases at V and 2 bases at J, with 15 bases in the middle. Germline V gene lookup returns CDR1 SGDLS and CDR2 YYNGEE. CDR3 length: 16 residues. In DNA, the CDR3 is TGTGCCAGCAGCGCCCTGAGAAGCGGACCCTACAATGAGCAGTTCTTC. This encodes CASSALRSGPYNEQFF.

The count of this clone is one. The V and J genes are TRBV7-8 and TRBJ1-4, with TRBD1 matching 7 bases. CDR1 SGHVS and CDR2 FQNEAQ come from the germline V gene. CDR3 length: 16 residues. V shed 1 base, J shed 4 bases, and the junction held 6 bases outside the gene matches. The CDR3 nucleotides are TGTGCCAGCAGCTTAGTGCCGGGACAGATTAATGAAAAACTGTTTTTT. Residues: CASSLVPGQINEKLFF.

The chain uses TRBV2 and TRBJ1-2, with D hard to call. CDR3 length: 14 amino acids. In germline, CDR1 is SNHLY, CDR2 FYNNEI. Trimming took 1 base from V and 4 from J, leaving 10 bases between them. CDR3 coding DNA: TGTGCCAGCAGTGAAGGGGTACTGGCCTATGGCTACACCTTC. Protein product: CASSEGVLAYGYTF.